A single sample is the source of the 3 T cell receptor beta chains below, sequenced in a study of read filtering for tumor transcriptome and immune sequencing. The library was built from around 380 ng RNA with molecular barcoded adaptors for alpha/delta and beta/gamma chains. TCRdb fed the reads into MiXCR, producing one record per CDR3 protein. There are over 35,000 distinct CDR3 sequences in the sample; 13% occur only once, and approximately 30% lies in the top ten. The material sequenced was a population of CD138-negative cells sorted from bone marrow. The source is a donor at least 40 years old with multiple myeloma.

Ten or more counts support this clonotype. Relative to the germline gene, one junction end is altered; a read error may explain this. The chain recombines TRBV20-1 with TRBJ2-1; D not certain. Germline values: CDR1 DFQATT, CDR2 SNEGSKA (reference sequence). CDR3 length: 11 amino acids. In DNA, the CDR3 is TGCAGTGCTAGCACAATCAATGAGCAGCTCTTC. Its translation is CSASTINEQLF.

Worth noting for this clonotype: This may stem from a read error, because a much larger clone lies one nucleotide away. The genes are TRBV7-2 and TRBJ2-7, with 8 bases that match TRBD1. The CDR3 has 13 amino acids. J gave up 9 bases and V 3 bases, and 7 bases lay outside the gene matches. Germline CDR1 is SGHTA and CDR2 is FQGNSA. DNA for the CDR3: TGTGCCAGCAGCTTCCCCAGACAGGGGAGGCAGTACTTC. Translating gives CASSFPRQGRQYF.

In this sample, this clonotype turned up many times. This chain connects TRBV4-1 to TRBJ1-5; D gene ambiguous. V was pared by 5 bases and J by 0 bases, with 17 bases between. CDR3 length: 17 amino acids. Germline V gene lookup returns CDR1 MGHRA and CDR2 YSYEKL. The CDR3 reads CASSKFEGKNSNQPQHF. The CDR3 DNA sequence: TGCGCCAGCAGCAAATTCGAAGGGAAAAATAGCAATCAGCCCCAGCATTTT.